The source of this T cell receptor (beta chain) is a study of T cells after somatic rescue of genetic block. The table came from immunoSEQ multiplex PCR; TCRdb's copy has only in-frame clones and leaves some out. The table shows some 90,000 clones, with just under 90% occurring only once. The sequenced sample was peripheral blood mononuclear cells (PBMCs). The sequence was obtained from a woman between 18 and 30 years old.

The CDR3 loop is CASSFQLYTGELFF. In DNA form, the CDR3 reads TGCGCCAGCAGCTTCCAGTTATACACCGGGGAGCTGTTTTTT. This chain links TRBV5-1 with TRBJ2-2; unclear D gene. V dropped 2 bases and J dropped 3 bases, with 8 bases sitting between them. The CDR3 length is 14 residues. Germline CDR1 SGHRS, CDR2 YFSETQ.